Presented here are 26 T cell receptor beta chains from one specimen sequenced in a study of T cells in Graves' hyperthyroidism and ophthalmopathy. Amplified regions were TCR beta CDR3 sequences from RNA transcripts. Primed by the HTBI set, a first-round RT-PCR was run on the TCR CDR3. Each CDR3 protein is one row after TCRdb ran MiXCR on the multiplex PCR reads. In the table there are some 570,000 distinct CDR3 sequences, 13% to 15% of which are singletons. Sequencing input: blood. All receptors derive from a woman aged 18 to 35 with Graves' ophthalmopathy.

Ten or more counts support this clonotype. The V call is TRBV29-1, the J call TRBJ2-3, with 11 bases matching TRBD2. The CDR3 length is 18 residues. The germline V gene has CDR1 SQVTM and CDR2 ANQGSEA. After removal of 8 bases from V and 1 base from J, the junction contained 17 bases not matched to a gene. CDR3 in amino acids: CSSTGLAGGLLRTDTQYF. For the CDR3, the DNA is TGCAGCTCGACAGGTCTAGCGGGAGGACTGTTGCGCACAGATACGCAGTATTTT.

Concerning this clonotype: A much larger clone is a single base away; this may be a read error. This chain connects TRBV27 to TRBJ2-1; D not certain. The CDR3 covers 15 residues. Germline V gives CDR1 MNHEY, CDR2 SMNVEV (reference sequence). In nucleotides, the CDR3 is TGTGCCAGCAAGTCGCTTAGCCGCTCCTACAATGGGCAGTTCTTC. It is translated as CASKSLSRSYNGQFF.

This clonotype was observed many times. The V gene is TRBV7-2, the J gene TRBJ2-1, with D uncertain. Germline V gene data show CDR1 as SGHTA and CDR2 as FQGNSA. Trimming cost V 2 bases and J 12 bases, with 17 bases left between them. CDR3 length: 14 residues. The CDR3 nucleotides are TGTGCCAGCAGCTTATCGAACTACGGAGTTGTGCAGTTCTTC. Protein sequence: CASSLSNYGVVQFF.

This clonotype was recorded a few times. Written as DNA, the CDR3 is TGCGCCAGCCACGGGGAGACCCAGTACTTC. Protein: CASHGETQYF. The genes are TRBV5-1 and TRBJ2-5; D is unclear. CDR1 and CDR2 from the germline V gene are SGHRS and YFSETQ. Trimming took off 7 bases at V and 5 bases at J, with 6 bases between the two ends. This CDR3 contains 10 residues.

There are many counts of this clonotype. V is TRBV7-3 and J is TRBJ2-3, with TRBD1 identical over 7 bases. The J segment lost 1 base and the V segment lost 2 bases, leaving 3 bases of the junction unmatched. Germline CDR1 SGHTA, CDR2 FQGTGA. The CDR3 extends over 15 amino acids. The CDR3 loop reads CASSLLGTGTDTQYF. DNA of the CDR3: TGTGCCAGCAGCTTACTCGGGACAGGCACAGATACGCAGTATTTT.

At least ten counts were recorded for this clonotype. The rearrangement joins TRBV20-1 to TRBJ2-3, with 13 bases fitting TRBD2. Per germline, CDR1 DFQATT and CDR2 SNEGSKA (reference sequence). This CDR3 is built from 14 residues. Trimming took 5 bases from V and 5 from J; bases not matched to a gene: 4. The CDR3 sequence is CSASGLAGLDTQYF. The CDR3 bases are TGCAGTGCTTCGGGACTAGCGGGATTAGATACGCAGTATTTT.

As DNA, the CDR3 is TGTGCCAGCAGCACTCCTCTCGACCACAGCTCCTACAATGAGCAGTTCTTC. This encodes CASSTPLDHSSYNEQFF. The chain carries TRBV5-4 and TRBJ2-1; D not resolved. Trimming took off 4 bases at V and 0 bases at J, with 17 bases between the two ends. The germline CDR1 and CDR2 sequences are SGHNT and YYREEE (reference sequence). The CDR3 has 17 residues.

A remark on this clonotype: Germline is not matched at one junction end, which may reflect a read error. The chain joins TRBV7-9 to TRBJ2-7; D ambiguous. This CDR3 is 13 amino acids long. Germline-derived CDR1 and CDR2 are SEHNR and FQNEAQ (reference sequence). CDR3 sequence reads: CAGSLAGSYEQYF. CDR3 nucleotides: TGTGCCGGCAGCTTAGCCGGGTCCTACGAGCAGTACTTC.

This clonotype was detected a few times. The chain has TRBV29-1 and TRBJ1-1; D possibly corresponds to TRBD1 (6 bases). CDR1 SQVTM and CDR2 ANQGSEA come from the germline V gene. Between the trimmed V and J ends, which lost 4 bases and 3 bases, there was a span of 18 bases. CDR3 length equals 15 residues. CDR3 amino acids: CSVGLPQGKDTEAFF. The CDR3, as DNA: TGCAGCGTTGGACTTCCACAGGGTAAGGACACTGAAGCTTTCTTT.

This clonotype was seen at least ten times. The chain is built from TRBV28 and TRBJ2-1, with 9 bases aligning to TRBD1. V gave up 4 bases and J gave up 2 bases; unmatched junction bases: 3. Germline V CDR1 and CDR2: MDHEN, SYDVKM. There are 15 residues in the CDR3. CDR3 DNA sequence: TGTGCCAGCAGTTCCACAGGGGGCCCCTACAATGAGCAGTTCTTC. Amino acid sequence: CASSSTGGPYNEQFF.

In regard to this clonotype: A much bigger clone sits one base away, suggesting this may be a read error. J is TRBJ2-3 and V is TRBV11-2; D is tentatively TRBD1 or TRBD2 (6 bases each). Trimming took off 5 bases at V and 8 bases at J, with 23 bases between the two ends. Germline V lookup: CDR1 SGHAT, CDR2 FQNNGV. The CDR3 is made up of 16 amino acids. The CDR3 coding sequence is TGTGCCAGCAGCGTCGGGGGCCTGGACTTCGGGGCTACGCAGTATTTT. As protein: CASSVGGLDFGATQYF.

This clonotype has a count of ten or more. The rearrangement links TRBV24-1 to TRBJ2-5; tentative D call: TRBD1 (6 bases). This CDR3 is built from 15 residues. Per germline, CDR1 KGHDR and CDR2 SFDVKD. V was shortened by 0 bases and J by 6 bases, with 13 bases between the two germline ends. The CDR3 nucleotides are TGTGCCACCAGTGATTTGCAGGGGCGGACGCAGACCCAGTACTTC. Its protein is CATSDLQGRTQTQYF.

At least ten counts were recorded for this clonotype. CDR3 residues: CASSLELTNTGELFF. CDR3 sequence (DNA): TGTGCCAGCAGCTTAGAACTCACGAACACCGGGGAGCTGTTTTTT. This sequence joins TRBV7-9 and TRBJ2-2, with D unresolved. The CDR3 has 15 amino acids. V was pared by 1 base and J by 0 bases, with 6 bases between. CDR1 SEHNR and CDR2 FQNEAQ come from the germline V gene (reference sequence). Complete variable domain (other parts from reference TRBV7-9 and TRBJ2-2): DTGVSQNPRHKITKRGQNVTFRCDPISEHNRLYWYRQTLGQGPEFLTYFQNEAQLEKSRLLSDRFSAERPKGSFSTLEIQRTEQGDSAMYLCASSLELTNTGELFFGEGSRLTVL.

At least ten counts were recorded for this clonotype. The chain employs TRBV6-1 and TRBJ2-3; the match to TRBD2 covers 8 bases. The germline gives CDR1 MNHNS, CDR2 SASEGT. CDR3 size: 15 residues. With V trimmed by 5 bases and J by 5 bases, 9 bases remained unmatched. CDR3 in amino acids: CASSSPRSGKDTQYF. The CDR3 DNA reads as TGTGCCAGCAGTTCCCCTCGTAGCGGGAAAGATACGCAGTATTTT.

The CDR3 is CSVDVRAYETQYF. CDR3 nucleotide sequence: TGCAGCGTTGACGTAAGGGCCTATGAGACCCAGTACTTC. V is TRBV29-1 and J is TRBJ2-5; D is unresolved. Per germline, CDR1 SQVTM and CDR2 ANQGSEA. The V and J ends lost 3 bases and 5 bases respectively, with 13 bases between them. The length of the CDR3 is 13 residues.

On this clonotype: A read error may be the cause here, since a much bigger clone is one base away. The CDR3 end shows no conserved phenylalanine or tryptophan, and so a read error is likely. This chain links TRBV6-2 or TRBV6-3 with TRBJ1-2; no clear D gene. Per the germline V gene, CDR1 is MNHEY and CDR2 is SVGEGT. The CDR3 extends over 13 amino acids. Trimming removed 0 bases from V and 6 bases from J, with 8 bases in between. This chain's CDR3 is CASSYSGQNGYTL. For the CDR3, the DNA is TGTGCCAGCAGTTACTCGGGTCAAAATGGCTACACCCTC.

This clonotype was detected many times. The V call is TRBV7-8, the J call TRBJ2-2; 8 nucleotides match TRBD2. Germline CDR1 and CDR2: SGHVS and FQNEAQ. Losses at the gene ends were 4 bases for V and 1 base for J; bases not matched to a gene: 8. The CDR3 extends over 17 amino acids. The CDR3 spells CASSSSSGSGNTGELFF. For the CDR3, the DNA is TGTGCCAGCAGCTCCTCAAGCGGGAGCGGGAACACCGGGGAGCTGTTTTTT.

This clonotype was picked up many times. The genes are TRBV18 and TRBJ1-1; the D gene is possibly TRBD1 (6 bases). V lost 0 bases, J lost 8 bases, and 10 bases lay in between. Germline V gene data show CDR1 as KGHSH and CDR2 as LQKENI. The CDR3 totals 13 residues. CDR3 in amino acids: CASSPPHGTEAFF. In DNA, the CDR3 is TGTGCCAGCTCACCACCGCACGGGACAGAAGCTTTCTTT.

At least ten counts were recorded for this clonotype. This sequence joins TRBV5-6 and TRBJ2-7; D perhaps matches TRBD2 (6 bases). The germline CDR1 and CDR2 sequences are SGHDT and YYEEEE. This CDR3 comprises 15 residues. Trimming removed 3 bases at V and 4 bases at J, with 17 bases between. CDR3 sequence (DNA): TGTGCCAGCAGCTGGACTACCCGATCTTTGTACGAGCAGTACTTC. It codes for CASSWTTRSLYEQYF.

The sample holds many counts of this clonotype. CDR3 sequence reads: CASSPNRGDTEAFF. The CDR3 bases are TGTGCCAGCAGTCCAAACAGGGGAGACACTGAAGCTTTCTTT. The chain is built from TRBV12-3 or TRBV12-4 and TRBJ1-1, with 7 bases fitting TRBD1. The CDR3 runs 14 residues. V lost 5 bases to trimming and J lost 3 bases; unmatched junction nucleotides: 6.

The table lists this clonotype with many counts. The CDR3 reads CSARDGAGGGQETQYF. The CDR3, as DNA: TGCAGTGCTAGAGATGGGGCAGGAGGAGGTCAAGAGACCCAGTACTTC. The chain carries TRBV20-1 and TRBJ2-5, with D possibly called TRBD1 or TRBD2 (5 bases each). The germline CDR1 and CDR2 sequences are DFQATT and SNEGSKA (reference sequence). The CDR3 contains 16 residues. V lost 0 bases to trimming and J lost 2 bases, with 16 bases between them.

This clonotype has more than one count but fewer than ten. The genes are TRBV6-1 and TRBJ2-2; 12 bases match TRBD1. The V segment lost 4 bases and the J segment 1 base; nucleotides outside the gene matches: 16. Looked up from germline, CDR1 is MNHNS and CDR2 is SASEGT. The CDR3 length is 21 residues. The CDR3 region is CASSVTAGTGGGTWNTGELFF. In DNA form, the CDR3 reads TGTGCCAGCAGTGTTACAGCCGGGACAGGGGGCGGTACGTGGAACACCGGGGAGCTGTTTTTT.

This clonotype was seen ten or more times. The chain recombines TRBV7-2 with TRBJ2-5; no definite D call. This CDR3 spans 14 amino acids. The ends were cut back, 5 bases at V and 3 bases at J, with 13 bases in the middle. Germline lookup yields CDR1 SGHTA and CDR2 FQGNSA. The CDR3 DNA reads TGTGCCAGCAGCCCCCCGGGCCTGGAAGAGACCCAGTACTTC. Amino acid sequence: CASSPPGLEETQYF. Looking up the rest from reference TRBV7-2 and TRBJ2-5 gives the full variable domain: GAGVSQSPSNKVTEKGKDVELRCDPISGHTALYWYRQSLGQGLEFLIYFQGNSAPDKSGLPSDRFSAERTGGSVSTLTIQRTQQEDSAVYLCASSPPGLEETQYFGPGTRLLVL.

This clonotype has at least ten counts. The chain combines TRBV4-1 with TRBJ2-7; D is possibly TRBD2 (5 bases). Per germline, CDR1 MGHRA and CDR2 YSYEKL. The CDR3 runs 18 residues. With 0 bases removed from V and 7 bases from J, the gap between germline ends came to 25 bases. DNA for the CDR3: TGCGCCAGCAGCCAAGATCGACATACTTGGACTCGGCCGTCGGAGCAGTACTTC. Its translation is CASSQDRHTWTRPSEQYF.

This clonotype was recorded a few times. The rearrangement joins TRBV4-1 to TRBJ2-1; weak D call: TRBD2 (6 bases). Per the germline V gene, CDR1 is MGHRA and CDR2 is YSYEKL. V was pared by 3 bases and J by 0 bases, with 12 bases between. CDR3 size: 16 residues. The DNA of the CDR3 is TGCGCCAGCAGCCAGATAGCGGTAAGCTCCTACAATGAGCAGTTCTTC. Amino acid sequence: CASSQIAVSSYNEQFF.

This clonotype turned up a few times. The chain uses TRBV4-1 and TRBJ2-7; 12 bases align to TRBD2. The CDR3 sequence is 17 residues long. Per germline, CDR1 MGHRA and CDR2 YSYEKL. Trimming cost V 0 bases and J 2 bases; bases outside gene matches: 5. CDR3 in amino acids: CASSQDRRLAGAYEQYF. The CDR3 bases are TGCGCCAGCAGCCAAGATCGAAGACTAGCGGGGGCCTACGAGCAGTACTTC.